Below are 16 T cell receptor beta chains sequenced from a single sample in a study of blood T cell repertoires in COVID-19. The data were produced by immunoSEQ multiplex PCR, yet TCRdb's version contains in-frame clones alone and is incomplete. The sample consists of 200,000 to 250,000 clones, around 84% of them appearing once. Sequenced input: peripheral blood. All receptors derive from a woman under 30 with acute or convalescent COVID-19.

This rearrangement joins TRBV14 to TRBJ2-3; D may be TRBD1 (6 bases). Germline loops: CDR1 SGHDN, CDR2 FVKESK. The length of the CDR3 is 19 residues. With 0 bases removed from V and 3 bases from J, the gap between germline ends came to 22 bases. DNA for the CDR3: TGTGCCAGCAGCCAAGATCTGGACAGACCGATCCTTGGAACAGATACGCAGTATTTT. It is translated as CASSQDLDRPILGTDTQYF.

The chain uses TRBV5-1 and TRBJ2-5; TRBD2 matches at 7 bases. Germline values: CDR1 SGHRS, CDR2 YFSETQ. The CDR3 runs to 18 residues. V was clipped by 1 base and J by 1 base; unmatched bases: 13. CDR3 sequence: CASSLKTAVGEGQETQYF. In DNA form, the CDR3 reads TGCGCCAGCAGCTTGAAAACAGCGGTCGGGGAGGGCCAAGAGACCCAGTACTTC.

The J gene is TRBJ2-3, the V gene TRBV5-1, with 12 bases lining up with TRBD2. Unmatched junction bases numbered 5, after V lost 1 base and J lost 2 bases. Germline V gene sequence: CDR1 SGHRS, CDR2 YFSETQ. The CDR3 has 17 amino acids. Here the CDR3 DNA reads TGCGCCAGCAGCTTGAATCTAGCGGGAGGGCCCACAGATACGCAGTATTTT. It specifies CASSLNLAGGPTDTQYF.

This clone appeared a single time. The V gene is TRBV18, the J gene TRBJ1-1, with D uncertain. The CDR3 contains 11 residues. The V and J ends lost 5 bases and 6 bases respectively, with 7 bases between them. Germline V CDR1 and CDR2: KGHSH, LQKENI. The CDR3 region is CASSSLPEAFF. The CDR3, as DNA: TGTGCCAGCTCATCTCTTCCTGAAGCTTTCTTT. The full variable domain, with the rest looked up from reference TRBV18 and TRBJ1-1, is NAGVMQNPRHLVRRRGQEARLRCSPMKGHSHVYWYRQLPEEGLKFMVYLQKENIIDESGMPKERFSAEFPKEGPSILRIQQVVRGDSAAYFCASSSLPEAFFGQGTRLTVV.

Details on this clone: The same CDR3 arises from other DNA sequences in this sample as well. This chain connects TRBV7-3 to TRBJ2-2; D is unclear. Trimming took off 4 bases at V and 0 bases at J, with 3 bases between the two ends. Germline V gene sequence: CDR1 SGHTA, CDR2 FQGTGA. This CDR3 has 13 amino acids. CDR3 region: CASSSPNTGELFF. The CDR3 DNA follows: TGTGCCAGCAGCTCTCCGAACACCGGGGAGCTGTTTTTT.

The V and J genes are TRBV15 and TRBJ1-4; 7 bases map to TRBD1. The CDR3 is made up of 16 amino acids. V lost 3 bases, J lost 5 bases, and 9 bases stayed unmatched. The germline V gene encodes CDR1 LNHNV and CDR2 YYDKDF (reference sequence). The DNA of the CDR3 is TGTGCCACCAGCAGCATGCCGGGACAGCCAAATGAAAAACTGTTTTTT. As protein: CATSSMPGQPNEKLFF. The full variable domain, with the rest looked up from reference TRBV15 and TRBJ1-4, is DAMVIQNPRYQVTQFGKPVTLSCSQTLNHNVMYWYQQKSSQAPKLLFHYYDKDFNNEADTPDNFQSRRPNTSFCFLDIRSPGLGDTAMYLCATSSMPGQPNEKLFFGSGTQLSVL.

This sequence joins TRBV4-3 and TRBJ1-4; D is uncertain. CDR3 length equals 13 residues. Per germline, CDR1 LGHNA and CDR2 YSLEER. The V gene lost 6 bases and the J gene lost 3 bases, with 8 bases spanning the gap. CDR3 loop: CASSWSPNEKLFF. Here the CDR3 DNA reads TGCGCCAGCAGTTGGAGCCCTAATGAAAAACTGTTTTTT.

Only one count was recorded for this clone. In DNA form, the CDR3 reads TGTGCCACCGCCGGGACAGGGTCCTACGAGCAGTACTTC. It translates to CATAGTGSYEQYF. The chain links TRBV2 to TRBJ2-7; 9 bases are shared with TRBD1. J gave up 1 base and V 10 bases, and 5 bases lay outside the gene matches. Germline V lookup: CDR1 SNHLY, CDR2 FYNNEI. CDR3 size: 13 residues.

CDR3 sequence: CASSLDAQGGYTEAFF. DNA of the CDR3: TGTGCCAGCAGCTTAGATGCACAGGGGGGGTACACTGAAGCTTTCTTT. The genes are TRBV7-2 and TRBJ1-1, with 8 bases aligning to TRBD1. The CDR3 sequence is 16 residues long. CDR1 is SGHTA and CDR2 is FQGNSA in the germline V gene. J lost 3 bases, V lost 1 base, and 7 bases had no gene match.

The CDR3 protein is CASSQQGQMNTEAFF. The CDR3 DNA follows: TGTGCCAGCAGCCAGCAGGGACAGATGAACACTGAAGCTTTCTTT. The chain has TRBV7-2 and TRBJ1-1, with TRBD1 identical over 7 bases. The CDR3 covers 15 residues. V shed 5 bases and J 0 bases; nucleotides not matched to a gene: 6. The V gene's germline CDR1 is SGHTA and CDR2 FQGNSA.

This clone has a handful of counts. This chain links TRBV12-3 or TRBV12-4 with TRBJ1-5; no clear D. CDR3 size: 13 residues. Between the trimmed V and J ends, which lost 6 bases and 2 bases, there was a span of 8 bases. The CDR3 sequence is CASRNGGNQPQHF. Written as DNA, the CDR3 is TGTGCCAGCAGAAATGGAGGCAATCAGCCCCAGCATTTT.

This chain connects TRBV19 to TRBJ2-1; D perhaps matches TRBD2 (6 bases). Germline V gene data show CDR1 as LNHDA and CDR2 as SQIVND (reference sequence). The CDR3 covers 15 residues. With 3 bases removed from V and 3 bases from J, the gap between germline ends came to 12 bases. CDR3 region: CASSIGGYIYNEQFF. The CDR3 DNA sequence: TGTGCCAGTAGTATTGGGGGGTACATCTACAATGAGCAGTTCTTC.

The CDR3: CASGAVSGNTIYF. DNA for the CDR3: TGTGCCAGCGGGGCGGTCTCTGGAAACACCATATATTTT. The gene calls are TRBV11-2 and TRBJ1-3; D is possibly TRBD1 (5 bases). V was pared by 8 bases and J by 0 bases, with 8 bases between. CDR1 and CDR2 (germline): SGHAT, FQNNGV. The CDR3 is 13 residues long. The variable domain in full, completed from reference TRBV11-2 and TRBJ1-3, reads EAGVAQSPRYKIIEKRQSVAFWCNPISGHATLYWYQQILGQGPKLLIQFQNNGVVDDSQLPKDRFSAERLKGVDSTLKIQPAKLEDSAVYLCASGAVSGNTIYFGEGSWLTVV.

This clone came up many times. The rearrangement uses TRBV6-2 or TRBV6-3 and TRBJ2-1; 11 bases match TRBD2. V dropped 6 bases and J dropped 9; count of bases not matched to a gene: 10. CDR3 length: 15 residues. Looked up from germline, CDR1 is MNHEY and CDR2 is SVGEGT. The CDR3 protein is CASSPTSGRFGEQFF. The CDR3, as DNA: TGTGCCAGCAGCCCAACTAGCGGGAGATTCGGTGAGCAGTTCTTC.

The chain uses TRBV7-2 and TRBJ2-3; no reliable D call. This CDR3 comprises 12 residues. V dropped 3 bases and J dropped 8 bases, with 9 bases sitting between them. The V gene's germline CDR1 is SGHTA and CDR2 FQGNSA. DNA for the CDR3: TGTGCCAGCAGCTTCTGGCCGGGTACGCAGTATTTT. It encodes CASSFWPGTQYF.

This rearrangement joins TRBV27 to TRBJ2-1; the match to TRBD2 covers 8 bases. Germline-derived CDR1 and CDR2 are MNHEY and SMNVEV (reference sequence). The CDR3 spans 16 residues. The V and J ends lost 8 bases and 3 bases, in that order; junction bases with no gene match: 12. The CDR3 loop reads CASSGGAGGFYNEQFF. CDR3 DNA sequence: TGTGCCAGCTCGGGGGGCGCGGGAGGTTTCTACAATGAGCAGTTCTTC.